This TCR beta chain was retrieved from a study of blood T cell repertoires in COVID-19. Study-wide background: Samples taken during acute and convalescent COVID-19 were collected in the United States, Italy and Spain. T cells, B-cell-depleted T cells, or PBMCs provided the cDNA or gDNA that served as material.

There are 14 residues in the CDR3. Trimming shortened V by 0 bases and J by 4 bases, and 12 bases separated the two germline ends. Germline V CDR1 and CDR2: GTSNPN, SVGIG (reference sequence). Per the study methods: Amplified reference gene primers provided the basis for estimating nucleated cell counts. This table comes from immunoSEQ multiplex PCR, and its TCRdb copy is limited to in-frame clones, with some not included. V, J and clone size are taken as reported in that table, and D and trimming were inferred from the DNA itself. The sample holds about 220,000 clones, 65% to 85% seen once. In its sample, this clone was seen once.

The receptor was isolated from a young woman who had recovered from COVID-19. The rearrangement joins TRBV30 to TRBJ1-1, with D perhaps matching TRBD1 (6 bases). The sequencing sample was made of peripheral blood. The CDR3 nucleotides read TGTGCCTGGAGTGTAACAGGGTTGGGCACTGAAGCTTTCTTT. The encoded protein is CAWSVTGLGTEAFF.